A selection of T cell receptor beta chains follows, all from one sample in a study of blood T cell repertoires in COVID-19. Some clones are missing from TCRdb's copy, which holds only in-frame ones; the method was immunoSEQ multiplex PCR. The table shows 390,000 or so clones, with approximately 87% occurring only once. Sequencing used PBMCs or T cells enriched from blood (not recorded which). These receptors were taken from a woman aged 50 to 60 who had recovered from COVID-19. The CDR3 runs from the conserved cysteine through the conserved F or W. Each record gives: V gene, J gene, clone size, D gene, CDR3 protein, CDR3 DNA. A D gene is named only where the DNA matches it firmly. Clone size is stated in some rows and not others, as once, few, many or a class when expanded.

TRBV4-1	TRBJ1-1	NA	NA	CASSFAQFAEAFF	TGCGCCAGCAGCTTTGCACAGTTCGCTGAAGCTTTCTTT
TRBV7-9	TRBJ1-4	NA	NA	CASSLMIDITNEKLFF	TGTGCCAGCAGCTTAATGATCGACATAACTAATGAAAAACTGTTTTTT
TRBV5-4	TRBJ1-1	NA	NA	CASSKIDNQETAFF	TGTGCCAGCAGCAAGATAGACAACCAAGAAACAGCTTTCTTT
TRBV7-2	TRBJ2-5	once	TRBD2	CASSLLAGAQETQYF	TGTGCCAGCAGCTTGCTAGCGGGGGCCCAAGAGACCCAGTACTTC
TRBV11-1	TRBJ1-1	NA	NA	CASSPRQESWTEAFF	TGTGCCAGCAGCCCAAGACAGGAAAGTTGGACTGAAGCTTTCTTT
TRBV19	TRBJ2-7	NA	NA	CASKSAEGGSYEQYF	TGTGCCAGCAAGTCGGCTGAAGGGGGCTCCTACGAGCAGTACTTC
TRBV7-9	TRBJ1-6	once	NA	CASSLWGLGIGNSPLHF	TGTGCCAGCAGCTTATGGGGCTTGGGGATCGGTAATTCACCCCTCCACTTT
TRBV18	TRBJ2-7	NA	NA	CASSREEGYEQYF	TGTGCCAGCTCACGGGAAGAGGGCTACGAGCAGTACTTC
TRBV5-1	TRBJ2-5	NA	TRBD1	CASSFGQGRQETQYF	TGCGCCAGCAGCTTTGGACAGGGGCGACAAGAGACCCAGTACTTC
TRBV10-1	TRBJ2-5	NA	NA	CASSVNKKEGYQETQYF	TGCGCCAGCAGTGTCAATAAAAAGGAGGGGTACCAAGAGACCCAGTACTTC
TRBV4-1	TRBJ2-1	NA	NA	CASSQSTGSYSYNEQFF	TGCGCCAGCAGCCAAAGTACGGGGTCCTACTCCTACAATGAGCAGTTCTTC
TRBV6-5	TRBJ1-2	NA	NA	CASSFHEEYGYTF	TGTGCCAGCAGTTTCCACGAGGAGTATGGCTACACCTTC
TRBV5-1	TRBJ2-3	NA	TRBD2	CASSLAMGLADTQYF	TGCGCCAGCAGCTTGGCCATGGGACTAGCAGATACGCAGTATTTT
TRBV4-2	TRBJ1-3	once	NA	CASSPQEGTGHSGNTIYF	TGTGCCAGCAGCCCCCAAGAGGGTACAGGGCATTCCGGAAACACCATATATTTT
TRBV7-8	TRBJ1-2	few	NA	CASSLGSGDGYTF	TGTGCCAGCAGCTTAGGATCAGGGGATGGCTACACCTTC
TRBV18	TRBJ1-1	NA	TRBD1	CASSLRQGSVGDTEAFF	TGTGCCAGCTCACTCCGACAGGGTTCGGTTGGGGACACTGAAGCTTTCTTT
TRBV5-1	TRBJ2-5	NA	TRBD1	CASSWRGQGALETQYF	TGCGCCAGCAGCTGGAGGGGACAGGGGGCTTTAGAGACCCAGTACTTC
TRBV28	TRBJ1-4	NA	TRBD1	CASSSGQTNEKLFF	TGTGCCAGCAGTTCGGGACAGACTAATGAAAAACTGTTTTTT
TRBV11-1	TRBJ1-2	NA	TRBD1	CASSLGTGVGYTF	TGTGCCAGCAGCTTGGGGACAGGGGTTGGCTACACCTTC
TRBV5-1	TRBJ2-2	NA	NA	CASSFLRGSGELFF	TGCGCCAGCAGCTTCTTACGAGGGTCTGGGGAGCTGTTTTTT
TRBV7-7	TRBJ2-6	NA	NA	CASSPGLGGANVLTF	TGTGCTAGCAGCCCAGGGTTGGGTGGGGCCAACGTCCTGACTTTC
TRBV5-4	TRBJ2-7	NA	TRBD2	CASSLGLAGGAYEQYF	TGTGCCAGCAGCTTGGGGTTGGCGGGGGGAGCCTACGAGCAGTACTTC
TRBV30	TRBJ1-2	NA	NA	CARFENYGYTF	TGTGCCCGATTTGAGAACTATGGCTACACCTTC
TRBV4-2	TRBJ1-1	NA	NA	CASSQEFRVTEAFF	TGTGCCAGCAGCCAAGAATTTCGGGTTACTGAAGCTTTCTTT
TRBV12-3/TRBV12-4	TRBJ1-2	NA	TRBD1	CASQGARVDGYTF	TGTGCCAGCCAGGGGGCGCGGGTGGATGGCTACACCTTC
TRBV30	TRBJ2-6	NA	NA	CAWSEGVGANVLTF	TGTGCCTGGAGTGAAGGGGTAGGGGCCAACGTCCTGACTTTC
TRBV7-8	TRBJ2-6	NA	TRBD2	CASGGVSGANVLTF	TGTGCCAGTGGGGGGGTCTCTGGGGCCAACGTCCTGACTTTC
TRBV6-5	TRBJ1-5	NA	NA	CASSPRNQPQHF	TGTGCCAGCAGTCCGCGGAATCAGCCCCAGCATTTT
TRBV7-9	TRBJ2-1	NA	TRBD2	CASSRGLAGGLNEQFF	TGTGCCAGCAGCCGGGGACTAGCGGGGGGACTCAATGAGCAGTTCTTC
TRBV19	TRBJ1-2	NA	TRBD1	CASQDPQQGGDYTF	TGTGCCAGCCAAGACCCCCAACAGGGGGGCGACTACACCTTC
TRBV3-1/TRBV3-2	TRBJ1-1	NA	NA	CASSIPKTGNTEAFF	TGTGCCAGCAGCATTCCAAAGACGGGGAACACTGAAGCTTTCTTT
TRBV7-9	TRBJ2-7	NA	TRBD1	CASSSPDRAYPYEQYF	TGTGCCAGCAGCTCGCCGGACAGGGCTTATCCCTACGAGCAGTACTTC
TRBV20-1	TRBJ1-5	NA	NA	CSASAPPRGSSQPQHF	TGCAGTGCTAGTGCTCCCCCCCGGGGAAGTAGTCAGCCCCAGCATTTT
TRBV4-1	TRBJ1-5	few	TRBD1	CASSREDRGQEPQHF	TGCGCCAGCAGCCGAGAGGACAGGGGACAAGAGCCCCAGCATTTT
TRBV7-3	TRBJ2-1	NA	TRBD2	CASSLAGGDNEQFF	TGTGCCAGCAGCCTAGCGGGGGGCGACAATGAGCAGTTCTTC
TRBV12-3/TRBV12-4	TRBJ1-1	NA	NA	CASSFSGNTEAFF	TGTGCCAGCAGTTTCTCCGGGAACACTGAAGCTTTCTTT
TRBV5-1	TRBJ1-1	NA	TRBD1	CASSLTRTGYVNTEAFF	TGCGCCAGCAGCTTGACCAGGACAGGGTATGTGAACACTGAAGCTTTCTTT